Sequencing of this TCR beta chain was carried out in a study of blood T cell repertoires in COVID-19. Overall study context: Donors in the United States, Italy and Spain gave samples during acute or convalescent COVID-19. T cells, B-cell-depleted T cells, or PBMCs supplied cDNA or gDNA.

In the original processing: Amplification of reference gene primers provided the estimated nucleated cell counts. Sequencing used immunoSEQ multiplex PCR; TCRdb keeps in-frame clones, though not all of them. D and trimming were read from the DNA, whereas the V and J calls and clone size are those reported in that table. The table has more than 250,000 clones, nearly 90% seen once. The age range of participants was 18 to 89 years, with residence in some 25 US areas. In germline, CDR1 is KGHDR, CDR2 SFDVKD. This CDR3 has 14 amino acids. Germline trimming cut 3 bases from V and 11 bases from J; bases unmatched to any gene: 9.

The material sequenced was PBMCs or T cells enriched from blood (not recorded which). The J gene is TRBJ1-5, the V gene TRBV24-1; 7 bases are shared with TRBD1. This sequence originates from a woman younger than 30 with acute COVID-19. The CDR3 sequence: CATSDQGRQGAQHF. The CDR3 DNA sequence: TGTGCCACCAGTGATCAGGGGCGGCAGGGGGCCCAGCATTTT.